This T cell receptor (beta chain) was sequenced in a study of T cell responses to AZD1222 COVID-19 vaccine. The overall study: Whether given at about 4 or about 12 weeks, second doses were pooled. General observations from the study: Among the donors, most were white British and more were female, and clonal diversity was possibly underestimated. CD4 TCRs covered the whole spike, strongest at regions 160-218 and 743-854.

In regard to this clone: Antigen specificity is unknown.

Only in-frame clones appear in the TCRdb table, and some are missing; sequencing was by immunoSEQ multiplex PCR. The profile shows around 100,000 clones, 84% of them singletons. This clonotype originated in an adult in good health. This material consisted of peripheral blood, taken on day 0 of AZD1222 vaccination.

CDR3 sequence: CASSRQGGGYTF. CDR3 in DNA: TGTGCCAGCAGTCGACAGGGAGGAGGCTACACCTTC. The chain employs TRBV6-5 and TRBJ1-2, with 7 bases identical to TRBD1. This CDR3 spans 12 amino acids. V was pared by 5 bases and J by 8 bases, with 5 bases of the junction left unmatched. CDR1 and CDR2 from the germline V gene are MNHEY and SVGAGI.